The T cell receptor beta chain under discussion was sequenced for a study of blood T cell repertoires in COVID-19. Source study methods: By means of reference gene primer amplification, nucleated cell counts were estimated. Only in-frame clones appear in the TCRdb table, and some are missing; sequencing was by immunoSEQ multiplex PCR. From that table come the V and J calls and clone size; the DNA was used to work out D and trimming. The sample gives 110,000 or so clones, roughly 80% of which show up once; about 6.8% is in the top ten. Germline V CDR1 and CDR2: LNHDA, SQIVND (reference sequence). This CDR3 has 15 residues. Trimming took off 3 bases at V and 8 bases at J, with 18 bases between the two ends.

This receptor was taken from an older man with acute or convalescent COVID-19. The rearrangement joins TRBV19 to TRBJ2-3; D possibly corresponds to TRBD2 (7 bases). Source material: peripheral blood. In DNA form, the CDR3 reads TGTGCCAGTAGTATTAGGGCTAGGGGGGGTCTTACGCAGTATTTT. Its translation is CASSIRARGGLTQYF.